These T cell receptor beta chains were read from a single sample in a study of T cells in Graves' hyperthyroidism and ophthalmopathy. TCRdb reprocessed the multiplex PCR reads with MiXCR, giving one entry per CDR3 protein. The table includes 500,000 to 550,000 distinct CDR3 sequences, nearly 20% detected once. Sequencing was done on a sample of blood. Receptors originate from a man between 40 and 49 years old with Graves' ophthalmopathy. Each CDR3 is given with its conserved first and last residue. The D gene is left open where the match is weak. A row's size may be missing; if present it is once, few, many or a size class.

many,TRBJ2-2,TRBV2,-,CALSRDGTNTGELFF,TGTGCCCTCAGCCGGGACGGAACGAACACCGGGGAGCTGTTTTTT
many,TRBJ1-1,TRBV12-3/TRBV12-4,-,CASTKRGNTEAFF,TGTGCCAGCACCAAAAGGGGTAACACTGAAGCTTTCTTT
-,TRBJ2-7,TRBV6-2/TRBV6-3,TRBD1,CASSGTVRAEPYF,TGTGCCAGCAGCGGGACAGTTCGGGCCGAGCCGTACTTC
few,TRBJ2-3,TRBV19,TRBD1,CASRPLARQGDTQYF,TGTGCCAGCAGACCCCTAGCACGACAGGGAGATACGCAGTATTTT
-,TRBJ2-1,TRBV12-3/TRBV12-4,TRBD1,CASSYGQGADNEQFF,TGTGCCAGCAGTTATGGACAGGGGGCGGACAATGAGCAGTTCTTC
-,TRBJ2-2,TRBV20-1,-,CSVGRLANTGELFF,TGCAGTGTCGGACGTCTAGCGAACACCGGGGAGCTGTTTTTT
many,TRBJ2-5,TRBV11-2,-,CASSIGTGWQETQYF,TGTGCCAGCAGCATTGGGACGGGGTGGCAAGAGACCCAGTACTTC
-,TRBJ2-7,TRBV11-1,TRBD1,CASSSVSRGTGPYEQYF,TGTGCCAGCAGCTCCGTCAGTCGAGGGACAGGGCCCTACGAGCAGTACTTC
-,TRBJ2-4,TRBV4-3,-,CASSLRNIQYF,TGCGCCAGCAGCCTGAGAAACATTCAGTACTTC
-,TRBJ2-4,TRBV20-1,TRBD2,CSATLAGIAKNIQYF,TGCAGTGCTACCCTAGCGGGGATAGCCAAAAACATTCAGTACTTC
-,TRBJ1-2,TRBV6-6,-,CASSYSRSVSYGYTF,TGTGCCAGCAGTTACTCGAGAAGTGTTAGCTATGGCTACACCTTC
-,TRBJ2-5,TRBV4-1,-,CASSPYREETQYF,TGCGCCAGCAGCCCCTACAGGGAAGAGACCCAGTACTTC
once,TRBJ1-4,TRBV29-1,-,CSVEGNEKLFF,TGCAGCGTTGAAGGGAATGAAAAACTGTTTTTT
few,TRBJ2-4,TRBV3-1,TRBD2,CASSLPSGRAKNIQYF,TGTGCCAGCAGCCTGCCGAGCGGGAGAGCCAAAAACATTCAGTACTTC
many,TRBJ1-5,TRBV18,-,CASSEINSNQPQHF,TGTGCCAGCTCAGAAATTAATAGCAATCAGCCCCAGCATTTT
-,TRBJ1-5,TRBV28,-,CASSLAVGGSNQPQHF,TGTGCCAGCAGTTTAGCGGTGGGAGGGAGCAATCAGCCCCAGCATTTT
-,TRBJ1-2,TRBV29-1,-,CSVDSGYTF,TGCAGCGTCGACAGTGGCTACACCTTC
many,TRBJ1-1,TRBV20-1,-,CSARSGQSMNTEAFF,TGCAGTGCTAGATCAGGACAGAGCATGAACACTGAAGCTTTCTTT
-,TRBJ1-4,TRBV3-1,TRBD1,CASSQGRGGQVNEKLFF,TGTGCCAGCAGCCAAGGGCGGGGTGGACAGGTGAATGAAAAACTGTTTTTT
-,TRBJ1-1,TRBV18,TRBD1,CASSRKTGGTEAFF,TGTGCCAGCTCCCGTAAGACAGGGGGCACTGAAGCTTTCTTT
few,TRBJ2-3,TRBV27,-,CASSDPYTDTQYF,TGTGCCAGCAGTGATCCCTACACAGATACGCAGTATTTT
-,TRBJ2-7,TRBV7-9,TRBD2,CASTLAGDSRYEQYF,TGTGCCAGCACTCTAGCGGGGGACAGCCGCTACGAGCAGTACTTC
-,TRBJ1-6,TRBV12-3/TRBV12-4,-,CASSLIGGGGSPLHF,TGTGCCAGCAGTTTGATCGGGGGCGGCGGTTCACCCCTCCACTTT
many,TRBJ2-7,TRBV15,TRBD1,CATSGLVPGTGYYEQYF,TGTGCCACCAGCGGACTAGTCCCCGGGACAGGGTACTACGAGCAGTACTTC
-,TRBJ2-7,TRBV18,-,CASAEGVSYEQYF,TGTGCCAGCGCAGAGGGGGTTTCCTACGAGCAGTACTTC
-,TRBJ2-4,TRBV5-6,-,CASSDGQLLGRAKNIQYF,TGTGCCAGCAGTGACGGACAGCTCCTAGGAAGGGCCAAAAACATTCAGTACTTC
once,TRBJ2-6,TRBV19,-,CASRGVSGANVLTF,TGTGCCAGTAGGGGGGTATCTGGGGCCAACGTCCTGACTTTC
-,TRBJ1-2,TRBV6-1,TRBD1,CASSKGQGQGYTF,TGTGCCAGCAGTAAAGGACAGGGACAGGGCTACACCTTC
few,TRBJ2-2,TRBV9,TRBD2,CASSGSGRRTGELFF,TGTGCCAGCAGCGGTAGCGGGAGGAGGACCGGGGAGCTGTTTTTT
many,TRBJ2-1,TRBV11-2,-,CASSLVLGNEQFF,TGTGCCAGCAGCTTAGTTTTAGGGAATGAGCAGTTCTTC
many,TRBJ1-6,TRBV20-1,TRBD1,CSAKQGAGDNSPLHF,TGCAGTGCTAAACAGGGGGCAGGGGATAATTCACCCCTCCACTTT
few,TRBJ2-1,TRBV29-1,TRBD2,CSVETETSGRGEQFF,TGCAGCGTTGAAACTGAGACTAGCGGGAGGGGTGAGCAGTTCTTC
many,TRBJ1-2,TRBV4-3,-,CASSQAQGGGGYGYTF,TGCGCCAGCAGCCAAGCACAGGGAGGAGGAGGCTATGGCTACACCTTC
-,TRBJ1-5,TRBV28,-,CASSSAGLGQPQHF,TGTGCCAGCAGCTCCGCGGGCCTCGGGCAGCCCCAGCATTTT
-,TRBJ2-1,TRBV29-1,TRBD1,CSAVRDRGYNEQFF,TGCAGTGCGGTACGTGACAGGGGTTACAATGAGCAGTTCTTC
-,TRBJ2-2,TRBV3-1,TRBD1,CASSQDRPGTGHTGELFF,TGTGCCAGCAGCCAAGATCGCCCCGGGACAGGGCACACCGGGGAGCTGTTTTTT
-,TRBJ2-7,TRBV9,TRBD1,CASSVGTGIIYEQYF,TGTGCCAGCAGCGTAGGGACAGGGATTATCTACGAGCAGTACTTC
-,TRBJ1-1,TRBV19,-,CASSIRREFTEAFF,TGTGCCAGTAGCATACGGCGTGAGTTCACTGAAGCTTTCTTT
-,TRBJ2-2,TRBV9,-,CASSVQGIGELFF,TGTGCCAGCAGCGTACAGGGGATCGGGGAGCTGTTTTTT
few,TRBJ2-5,TRBV29-1,TRBD1,CSFQQGWQETQYF,TGCAGCTTTCAACAGGGGTGGCAAGAGACCCAGTACTTC
-,TRBJ2-3,TRBV29-1,TRBD2,CVSGGSTDTQYF,TGCGTATCGGGGGGTTCCACAGATACGCAGTATTTT
-,TRBJ2-1,TRBV12-3/TRBV12-4,-,CASSLAIAADNEQFF,TGTGCCAGCAGTTTAGCGATAGCGGCTGACAATGAGCAGTTCTTC
-,TRBJ2-1,TRBV7-7,-,CASSPVGTPVGEQFF,TGTGCTAGCAGCCCCGTCGGGACGCCTGTAGGAGAGCAGTTCTTC
-,TRBJ2-7,TRBV6-5,TRBD2,CASSYLGGRPPYEQYF,TGTGCCAGCAGTTACTTGGGCGGGAGGCCGCCCTACGAGCAGTACTTC
-,TRBJ1-2,TRBV6-1,-,CASRGAIHYGYTF,TGTGCCAGCAGGGGAGCAATACACTATGGCTACACCTTC
many,TRBJ2-1,TRBV11-2,-,CASRRGGSVYEQFF,TGTGCCAGCCGCAGAGGGGGTAGCGTCTATGAGCAGTTCTTC
few,TRBJ2-1,TRBV5-1,TRBD2,CASSYGLAGVHEQFF,TGCGCCAGCAGCTACGGACTAGCGGGAGTCCATGAGCAGTTCTTC
few,TRBJ1-6,TRBV5-1,-,CASAGTANSPLHF,TGCGCCAGTGCCGGGACTGCGAATTCACCCCTCCACTTT
-,TRBJ2-1,TRBV20-1,-,CSVKGVDRRNEQFF,TGCAGTGTCAAGGGGGTCGACAGGCGGAATGAGCAGTTCTTC
few,TRBJ1-6,TRBV15,TRBD1,CATSGLDRGSSYNSPLHF,TGTGCCACCAGCGGATTGGACAGGGGGAGCTCCTATAATTCACCCCTCCACTTT
-,TRBJ2-7,TRBV7-9,-,CASSPPDLSYEQYF,TGTGCCAGCAGCCCACCCGACTTATCCTACGAGCAGTACTTC